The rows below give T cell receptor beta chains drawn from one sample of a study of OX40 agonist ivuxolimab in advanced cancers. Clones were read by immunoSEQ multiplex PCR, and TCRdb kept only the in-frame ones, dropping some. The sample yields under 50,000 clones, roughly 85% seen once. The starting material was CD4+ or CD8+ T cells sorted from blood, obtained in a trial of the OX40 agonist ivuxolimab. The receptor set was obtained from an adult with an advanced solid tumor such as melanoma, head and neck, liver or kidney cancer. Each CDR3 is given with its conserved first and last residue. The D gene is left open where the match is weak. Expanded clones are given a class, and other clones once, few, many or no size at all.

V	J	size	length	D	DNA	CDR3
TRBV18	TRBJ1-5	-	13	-	TGTGCCAGCTCACCTGGGAGCAATCAGCCCCAGCATTTT	CASSPGSNQPQHF
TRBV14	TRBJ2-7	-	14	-	TGTGCCAGCAGCCAAGATCGGCAGGCCTACGAGCAGTACTTC	CASSQDRQAYEQYF
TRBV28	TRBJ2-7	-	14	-	TGTGCCAGCAGTGTGCCAGGACTGAGGTCAGAGCAGTACTTC	CASSVPGLRSEQYF
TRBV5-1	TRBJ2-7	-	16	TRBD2	TGCGCCAGCAGCTTGGAACCAGCGGGGGGCCCCTACGAGCAGTACTTC	CASSLEPAGGPYEQYF
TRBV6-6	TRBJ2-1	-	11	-	TGTGCCAGCAGGGAATACAATGAGCAGTTCTTC	CASREYNEQFF
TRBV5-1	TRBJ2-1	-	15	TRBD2	TGCGCCAGCAGCGGAAGCGGGGGGGCCTACAATGAGCAGTTCTTC	CASSGSGGAYNEQFF
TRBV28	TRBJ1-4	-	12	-	TGTGCCAGCAGTCGGGGGGTTAGGGAACTGTTTTTT	CASSRGVRELFF
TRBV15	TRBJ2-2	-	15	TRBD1	TGTGCCACCAGCGCGGACAGGGGTCACACCGGGGAGCTGTTTTTT	CATSADRGHTGELFF
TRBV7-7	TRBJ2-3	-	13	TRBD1	TGTGCCAGCAGCCCGGGGACAGTAGATACGCAGTATTTT	CASSPGTVDTQYF
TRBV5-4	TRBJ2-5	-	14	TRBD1	TGTGCCAGCAGCCTGAGGGACAGGGGCGAGACCCAGTACTTC	CASSLRDRGETQYF
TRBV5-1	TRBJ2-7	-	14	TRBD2	TGCGCCAGCAGCTTGGCAAGCGGGAGTTACGAGCAGTACTTC	CASSLASGSYEQYF
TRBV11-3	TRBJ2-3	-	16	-	TGTGCCAGCAGCGGGACAGGCGGGAGTTCCAAAAATACGCAGTATTTT	CASSGTGGSSKNTQYF
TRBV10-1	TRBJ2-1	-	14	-	TGCGCCAGCAGCAACGGACAGTCCTACAATGAGCAGTTCTTC	CASSNGQSYNEQFF
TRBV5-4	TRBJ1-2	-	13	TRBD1	TGTGCCAGCAGCTGGGACAGGGACTATGGCTACACCTTC	CASSWDRDYGYTF
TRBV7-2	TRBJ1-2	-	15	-	TGTGCCAGCAGCTTAGTTCAGGACCTAGTGGATGGCTACACCTTC	CASSLVQDLVDGYTF
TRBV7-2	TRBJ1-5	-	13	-	TGTGCCAGCAGCTTAACCAGGGATCAGCCCCAGCATTTT	CASSLTRDQPQHF
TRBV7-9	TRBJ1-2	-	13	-	TGTGCCAGCAGCCGAACCGGGCCGGGAGGCTACACCTTC	CASSRTGPGGYTF
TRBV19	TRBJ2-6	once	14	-	TGTGCCAGTAGTAACAGTGCTGGGGCCAACGTCCTGACTTTC	CASSNSAGANVLTF
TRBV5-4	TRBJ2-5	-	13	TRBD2	TGTGCCAGCAGCCGGGACTACCGGGAGACCCAGTACTTC	CASSRDYRETQYF
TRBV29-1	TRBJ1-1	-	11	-	TGCAGCGTTGCCCGAGGAACTGAAGCTTTCTTT	CSVARGTEAFF
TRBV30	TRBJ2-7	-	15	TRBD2	TGTGCCTGGACCAAGGGACTAGCTGTCGACTACGAGCAGTACTTC	CAWTKGLAVDYEQYF
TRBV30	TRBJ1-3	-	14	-	TGTGCCTGGCAGATCAGCGACACCGGAAACACCATATATTTT	CAWQISDTGNTIYF
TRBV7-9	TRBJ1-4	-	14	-	TGTGCCAGCAGCTCGGGACACGGTAATGAAAAACTGTTTTTT	CASSSGHGNEKLFF
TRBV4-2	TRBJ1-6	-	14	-	TGTGCCAGCAGCCAAGAGGTTGCTGCTTCACCCCTCCACTTT	CASSQEVAASPLHF
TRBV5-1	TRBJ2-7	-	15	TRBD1	TGCGCCAGCAGCCAAGCGGGACAGGGTCTTAACGAGCAGTACTTC	CASSQAGQGLNEQYF
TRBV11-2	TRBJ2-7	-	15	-	TGTGCCAGCAGCTTAGAGGTTGTGGGGAGCTACGAGCAGTACTTC	CASSLEVVGSYEQYF
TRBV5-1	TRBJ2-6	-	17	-	TGCGCCAGCAGCGCGGGATTGATTTCCTCTGGGGCCAACGTCCTGACTTTC	CASSAGLISSGANVLTF
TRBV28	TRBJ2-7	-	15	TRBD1	TGTGCCAGCATAGGAGGGGGGACAGGGTTCTACGAGCAGTACTTC	CASIGGGTGFYEQYF
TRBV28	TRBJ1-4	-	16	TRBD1	TGTGCCAGCAGCAAAAGAACCGGGACAGGGGCGGAAAAACTGTTTTTT	CASSKRTGTGAEKLFF
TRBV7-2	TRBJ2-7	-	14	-	TGTGCCAGCAGCTTACAAGGGGTAGCGGCCAAGCAGTACTTC	CASSLQGVAAKQYF
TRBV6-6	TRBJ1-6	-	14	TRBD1	TGTGCCAGCAGGGGACAGGACTATAATTCACCCCTCCACTTT	CASRGQDYNSPLHF